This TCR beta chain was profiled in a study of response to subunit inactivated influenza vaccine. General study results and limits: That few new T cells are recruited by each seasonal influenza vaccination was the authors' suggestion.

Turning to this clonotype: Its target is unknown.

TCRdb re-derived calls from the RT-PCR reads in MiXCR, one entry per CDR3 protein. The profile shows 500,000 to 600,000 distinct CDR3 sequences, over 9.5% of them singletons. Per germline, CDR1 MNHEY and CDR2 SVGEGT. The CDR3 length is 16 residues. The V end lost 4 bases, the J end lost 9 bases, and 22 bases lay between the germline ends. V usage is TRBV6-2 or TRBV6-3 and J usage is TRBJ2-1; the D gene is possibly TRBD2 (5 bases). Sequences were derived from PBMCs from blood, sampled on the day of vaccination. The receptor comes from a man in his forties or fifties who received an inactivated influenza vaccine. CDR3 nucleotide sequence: TGTGCCAGCAGTTCGATGCGGGCGGACTTTTTGGGTGAGCAGTTCTTC. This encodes CASSSMRADFLGEQFF.